Listed below are T cell receptor beta chains from one sample, sequenced in a study of T-cell memory formation after mild COVID-19. TCRdb used MiXCR to reprocess the 5' RACE reads, holding one entry per CDR3 protein. The data contain approximately 210,000 distinct CDR3 sequences, about 18% of them singletons. Sequencing used PBMCs or a T cell subset sorted from them (not recorded which). The receptors originated from an adult woman who had mild COVID-19 (a few samples of this study predate the infection). Cell type and time point are not known. Both conserved end residues are part of each CDR3. The order of the fields is V gene, J gene, CDR3 length, clone size, D gene, CDR3 DNA, CDR3 protein. A D gene is named only where the DNA matches it firmly. Rows may omit the clone size; those that give it use once, few, many or a size class.

TRBV21-1,TRBJ2-7,14,-,-,TGTGCCAGCAGCTTCCCCAGTCCCCAAAACGAGCAGTACTTC,CASSFPSPQNEQYF
TRBV7-9,TRBJ2-3,13,-,-,TGTGCCAGCATGTGGGGCAGGACAGATACGCAGTATTTT,CASMWGRTDTQYF
TRBV15,TRBJ2-3,16,-,-,TGTGCCACCAGCAGAGATATGTGGACTAACACAGATACGCAGTATTTT,CATSRDMWTNTDTQYF
TRBV7-8,TRBJ2-2,17,-,-,TGTGCCAGCAGCTTAGAGTCCGGGTCAGGGTTGAACGGGGAGCTGTTTTTT,CASSLESGSGLNGELFF
TRBV4-1,TRBJ2-3,16,-,TRBD2,TGCGCCAGCAGCCGCACCCTAGCGGGGGGCACAGATACGCAGTATTTT,CASSRTLAGGTDTQYF
TRBV20-1,TRBJ2-3,17,-,TRBD1,TGCAGTGCTAGAGGGGGGACAGGCCCTGGGCTCACAGATACGCAGTATTTT,CSARGGTGPGLTDTQYF
TRBV4-3,TRBJ1-2,16,-,TRBD1,TGCGCCAGCAGCCAAGGTGGAGGGACAGGGTGGCATGGCTACACCTTC,CASSQGGGTGWHGYTF
TRBV12-5,TRBJ2-2,15,few,-,TGTGCTAGTGGCCCGGACCTAGGAAACACCGGGGAGCTGTTTTTT,CASGPDLGNTGELFF
TRBV6-6,TRBJ1-5,17,-,-,TGTGCCAGCAGCCCCCTCTCCAGGGCTCATAGCAATCAGCCCCAGCATTTT,CASSPLSRAHSNQPQHF
TRBV6-6,TRBJ2-7,13,-,TRBD1,TGTGCCGTGAGGGGGACAGGGGGCTTCGAGCAGTACTTC,CAVRGTGGFEQYF
TRBV6-2/TRBV6-3,TRBJ2-7,15,few,-,TGTGCCAGCCGGGATGAACTCCTAAGAGACTACGAGCAGTACTTC,CASRDELLRDYEQYF
TRBV7-7,TRBJ2-2,13,-,-,TGTGCTAGCAGCTTCGTGCACGCCGGGGAGCTGTTTTTT,CASSFVHAGELFF
TRBV4-1,TRBJ2-3,15,-,-,TGCGCCAGCGGGGGCCAAGGGCCAGGCACAGATACGCAGTATTTT,CASGGQGPGTDTQYF
TRBV29-1,TRBJ1-1,13,-,TRBD1,TGCAGCGTCACCACAGGGGCGCACACTGAAGCTTTCTTT,CSVTTGAHTEAFF
TRBV12-3/TRBV12-4,TRBJ1-2,17,few,TRBD1,TGTGCCAGCAGTTCCTCAGGACAGGGAGGGGGACTTGATGGCTACACCTTC,CASSSSGQGGGLDGYTF
TRBV25-1,TRBJ2-2,14,-,-,TGTGCCAGCAGTGGCCGGGGGCGGGGCGGGGAGCTGTTTTTT,CASSGRGRGGELFF
TRBV7-9,TRBJ2-1,17,-,TRBD2,TGTGCCAGCAGCTTATCCCCTCGGACTAGCGGGGGGTATGATCAGTTCTTC,CASSLSPRTSGGYDQFF
TRBV10-3,TRBJ1-5,14,-,-,TGTGCCATCAGTGAGTCCGGGGGAGGGAAGCCCCAGCATTTT,CAISESGGGKPQHF
TRBV19,TRBJ2-1,15,-,TRBD2,TGTGCCAGTAGCGTGACTAGCGGGATCGGTGGTGAGCAGTTCTTC,CASSVTSGIGGEQFF
TRBV29-1,TRBJ2-6,15,few,-,TGCAGCGTTGCAGCTCCAACCATTGGGGCCAACGTCCTGACTTTC,CSVAAPTIGANVLTF
TRBV20-1,TRBJ2-7,12,-,TRBD1,TGCAGTGCTAGCGACAGGGAAAGTGAGCAGTACTTC,CSASDRESEQYF
TRBV5-6,TRBJ2-7,14,few,-,TGTGCCAGCAGCTATGGAGGGGCAGCCGGGGAGCAGTACTTC,CASSYGGAAGEQYF
TRBV7-2,TRBJ1-5,16,few,-,TGTGCCAGCAGCACCGATTCCGGGCAGCTCAATCAGCCCCAGCATTTT,CASSTDSGQLNQPQHF
TRBV5-4,TRBJ2-5,12,few,-,TGTGCCAGCAGCTTGGAGAAAGAGACCCAGTACTTC,CASSLEKETQYF
TRBV7-2,TRBJ2-3,12,few,TRBD2,TGTGCCAGCAGCTCTCTAGCGGGTAGGCAGTATTTT,CASSSLAGRQYF
TRBV12-3/TRBV12-4,TRBJ1-3,16,few,TRBD1,TGTGCCAGCAGTTGGGGACAGCCGCGCTCTGGAAACACCATATATTTT,CASSWGQPRSGNTIYF
TRBV12-3/TRBV12-4,TRBJ2-1,13,-,-,TGTGCCAGCAGACGGGAGTACGACAATGAGCAGTTCTTC,CASRREYDNEQFF
TRBV12-3/TRBV12-4,TRBJ2-5,12,few,TRBD2,TGTGCCACCGGGGGGGGCTGGGAGACCCAGTACTTC,CATGGGWETQYF
TRBV11-2,TRBJ2-1,17,-,-,TGTGCCAGCAGCCACGGACAGTACTTCAGCTCCTACAATGAGCAGTTCTTC,CASSHGQYFSSYNEQFF
TRBV20-1,TRBJ2-3,15,few,TRBD2,TGCAGTGCTAGTGGGGCTAGCGGAACAGCAGATACGCAGTATTTT,CSASGASGTADTQYF
TRBV11-2,TRBJ1-1,14,few,-,TGTGCCAGCAGCCCGGGACTCCTGAACACTGAAGCTTTCTTT,CASSPGLLNTEAFF
TRBV30,TRBJ1-5,15,few,-,TGTGCCTGGAGCAGGCCCTCCTATAGCAATCAGCCCCAGCATTTT,CAWSRPSYSNQPQHF
TRBV12-3/TRBV12-4,TRBJ2-1,13,-,-,TGTGCCAGCAGTTTATTTGATGTCAATGAGCAGTTCTTC,CASSLFDVNEQFF
TRBV6-6,TRBJ2-7,14,few,-,TGTGCCAGCAGTTACCGGGTTGACTACTACGAGCAGTACTTC,CASSYRVDYYEQYF
TRBV2,TRBJ2-6,15,-,-,TGTGCCAGCAAGCCGGTCGAGTCTGGGGCCAACGTCCTGACTTTC,CASKPVESGANVLTF